This TCR beta chain was captured in a study of cytomegalovirus exposure and HLA in healthy donors (dated by TCRdb to 2015 to 2018). Notes on the research overall: According to an earlier analysis of several hundred of the donors, about 179 million T cells yielded roughly 100 million unique TCR beta sequences and approximately 300 Gb of sequence data. Roughly 290 gigabases of sequencing data and 75 million to 85 million unique TCR sequences made up an early release that covered under 750 HLA-typed donors. Of the roughly 420 genotyped donors, 65% to 90% were placed in the genetic ancestry cluster associated with self-reported Caucasian donors. The study aimed to test whether cataloging public T cell receptors could reveal signatures of past pathogen exposure. The study used immunosequencing to profile the T cell repertoires of under 700 subjects and linked those repertoires to cytomegalovirus serostatus. In addition to the first cohort of approximately 670 subjects, a separate validation cohort of 130 or so different subjects was used. The study combined high-throughput TCR immunosequencing, statistical association of individual TCRs with disease status, and machine learning to predict cytomegalovirus infection status. In a later analysis, previously published TCR beta repertoires from 666 donors were re-analyzed and high-resolution HLA genotyping was added so that TCR occurrence patterns could be studied. The later analysis used no new phenotypic data to find candidate immune exposures, relying instead on TCR beta sequences and their occurrence across donors. An earlier analysis of several hundred of the donors used high-throughput TCR beta sequencing to judge whether each TCR beta V gene segment behaved as functional or pseudogenic. Donor age, sex, ethnicity and CMV serostatus were collected together with the repertoire data. Genome-wide SNP genotypes for about 65% of the roughly 670 donors were used in a later genetic analysis, which treated that subset as a discovery cohort. Every repertoire in the discovery cohort had been generated on one and the same sequencing platform. HLA typing included class I and class II loci at four-digit resolution. Typing coverage differed by locus: A, B, C, DRB1 and DQB1 were typed in roughly 629-630 donors, DQA1 in about 550, DPA1 in approximately 610, and DPB1 in approximately 450. Four to six DR-DQ haplotypes were handled as single units for association and clustering, since linkage in the cohort was strong. On average, roughly 200,000 unique TCR beta nucleotide sequences were sequenced per donor among some 430 genotyped donors of the cohort, with roughly 20% of those sequences being non-productive.

The cohort was made up of about 670 healthy bone marrow donors. At the time of sampling, every cohort member was nominally healthy, though immune exposures that went unrecorded were likely present. The donor was CMV seronegative and belonged to the group of 352 seronegative cohort members. Every donor gave a peripheral blood sample, and the peripheral blood mononuclear cells from that sample were used for TCR beta sequencing. Genomic DNA was extracted from the blood cell samples with the Qiagen DNeasy Blood Extraction Kit. Overall study results and their limits: When HLA alleles, especially DR and DQ, strongly co-occurred, TCR associations were difficult to assign to individual alleles. Some IMGT-functional V segments, including TRBV6-2 and TRBV6-3, could not be distinguished by the 87-base-pair reads and were therefore excluded. According to the authors, the approach could potentially be generalized to other disease states and immunological phenotypes. A total of around 150 TCR beta chains were listed by the study as associated with cytomegalovirus. According to a later analysis, parvovirus B19, influenza, CMV and Epstein-Barr virus appeared linked to several top co-occurrence clusters. Because HLA typing was missing for some donors at each locus, association tests included only the typed subset. The classifier was reported to diagnose cytomegalovirus status with high specificity and sensitivity in both the original and validation cohorts. This cohort had only TCR beta chains sequenced, and the lack of alpha or paired-chain data limited which features could be detected. Sequencing depth was assumed to be roughly uniform across donors in the presence/absence analyses, though that assumption may not hold. An association between a missense DCLRE1C variant and V-gene and J-gene trimming of TCR beta chains was found in a later genetic analysis and replicated in an independent cohort. In a later analysis, the rate of TCR association differed among HLA loci, with DRB1 alleles having the most associated TCRs and HLA-C alleles having the fewest. A further reported finding was that TCR beta sequences accurately predicted the HLA-A and HLA-B alleles for most subjects in the first cohort. While some public TCRs were present in many individuals, most TCR sequences turned up only very rarely across donors. Compared with equally common non-associated chains, HLA-associated TCR beta chains in a later analysis were more clonally expanded and had lower generation probabilities. Correlated functional status among segregating V segments might be attributable to linkage disequilibrium, but an unknown experimental factor could not be ruled out. According to a later analysis, most CMV-associated TCR beta chains appeared to be HLA-restricted, and the HLA associations seemed to be driven largely by CMV exposure. Immune exposure information for the cohort was limited to CMV serostatus. A cluster of highly shared sequence variants was judged likely to be a technical artifact of the sequencing pipeline. Because counts were too low, about 15 rarely observed V segments, including chromosome 9 orphons, were left out of the earlier analysis of about 500 of the donors. An earlier analysis of approximately 600 of the donors showed that most TCR beta V segments appeared in productive rearrangements either about 87% or about 30% of the time, which broadly matched IMGT annotations. In a later analysis, around 17,000 TCR beta sequences were associated with specific HLA alleles at a false discovery rate of 0.05. A few of the identified cytomegalovirus-associated TCR beta chains were confirmed in vitro to be specific for cytomegalovirus antigens. According to a later genetic analysis, donors in an Asian-associated ancestry cluster had fewer N-insertions in productive TCRs than the approximately 700-donor mean.

Library preparation was by the immunoSEQ multiplex PCR assay. A mixture of 60 forward primers for TCR Vbeta segments and 13 reverse primers for TCR Jbeta segments was used in the multiplex PCR. A multiplex PCR assay on genomic DNA amplified the CDR3 region of rearranged TCR beta genes. The Illumina HiSeq System was used to sequence the amplified TCR beta libraries as 87-base-pair reads. The paper's data handling went like this. In a later analysis, some 80 million unique TCR beta chains were counted across the roughly 670 repertoires, and around 11 million of these chains were shared by at least two donors. A nearest-neighbor algorithm error-corrected the raw reads and collapsed the reads into unique sequences, merging closely related sequences to remove PCR and sequencing errors. Alignment of CDR3 sequences to IMGT reference sequences was used to assign V, D and J gene segments. Each retained sequence needed at least a six-nucleotide match to both a V gene segment and a J gene segment. Rearrangements were classified as productive when the CDR3 lacked stop codons and remained in frame with V and J, and all other rearrangements were classified as non-productive. CDR3 was defined by IMGT convention, running from the second conserved V-encoded cysteine to the conserved J-encoded phenylalanine. In an earlier analysis of 550 to 650 of the donors, sequences lacking an unambiguous match to a single V gene segment were excluded. An earlier analysis of about 590 of the donors classified V segments as functional when productive rearrangements were above 56.7% and as segregating when the standard deviation between donors was above 5%. A statistical classification framework was developed to diagnose cytomegalovirus status using the catalog of TCR beta chain sequences. A later analysis assigned V and J genes by comparing TCR nucleotide sequences with IMGT/GENE-DB human TR gene sequences. In a later analysis, CDR3 sequences and most-parsimonious VDJ recombination scenarios were assigned using the TCRdist pipeline. In a later analysis, every TCR beta chain was defined by the combination of its CDR3 amino acid sequence and its V-gene family, and reads without a unique V-gene family were dropped. As a way to deal with suspected cross-contamination and a sequencing artifact, a later analysis dropped 450 to 700 nucleotide sequences that were highly shared and had low generation probability. In a later analysis, a clonal expansion index for each public chain was calculated from normalized within-repertoire ranks of inferred template counts. Generation probabilities in a later analysis came from a VDJ recombination model fitted to out-of-frame rearrangements, and those results were checked against IGoR. In a later analysis, TCR-TCR, TCR-HLA and TCR-CMV co-occurrence was scored with hypergeometric tests, and a repertoire-size bias correction was applied to TCR pairs. To estimate false discovery rates, a later analysis permuted the HLA or CMV assignments 20 times. In a later analysis, co-occurring TCRs were grouped using DBSCAN, and TCRdist sequence similarity was added for clustering within HLA-allele-positive subsets. Co-occurrence clustering excluded repertoires with fewer than 30,000 or more than 120,000 public chains, plus five with anomalous nucleotide sharing. Held by TCRdb, this immuneACCESS table contains in-frame sequences only and omits some clones. Under half of the omission traces to an unresolved V gene where checked; the cause of the rest is unknown. That table furnishes V, J and clone size, whereas the DNA furnished D and trimming. This sample gives about 94,000 clones in total; around 73% of them show up just once. Around 0.76% of the sample comes from the top ten.

A distance of 14 bases separates the germline ends of V and J, which lose 3 bases and 2 bases respectively. From the germline V gene, CDR1 is MGHDK and CDR2 is SYGVNS. Including cysteine and phenylalanine, the CDR3 has 16 amino acids. Kept here is only the CDR3 DNA, which spans 48 bases and is read in frame from base 1. Turning to this clone: Which antigen it targets is not known. No much larger clonotype is one base removed from it; base qualities were not supplied.

This receptor was taken from a woman in her sixties or seventies in good health and CMV-seronegative. Input material: PBMCs. This chain joins TRBV25-1 to TRBJ2-1; TRBD1 could be the D gene, as 6 bases match. The CDR3 region: CASSDGTRITYNEQFF. The sequenced DNA: TGTGCCAGCAGTGATGGGACAAGAATAACCTACAATGAGCAGTTCTTC.